These 20 T cell receptor beta chains came from one sample sequenced in a study of T-cell reconstitution after alpha-beta-depleted transplantation in children. As it was prepared, the TCRbeta library received unique molecular identifiers. TCRdb reprocessed the PCR reads with MiXCR, giving one entry per CDR3 protein. The profile shows around 960,000 distinct CDR3 sequences, about 29% of them singletons. Sequencing was performed on PBMCs, mostly from graft donor cells, taken 360 days after TCRalphabeta/CD19-depleted stem cell transplant. All receptors come from a boy in the first two years of life who had a stem cell transplant for SCID, so the T cells may come from the graft donor.

This clonotype was seen at least ten times. The V and J genes are TRBV11-2 and TRBJ2-3; D not resolved. Trimming took off 0 bases at V and 2 bases at J, with 9 bases between the two ends. The length of the CDR3 is 15 residues. Looked up from germline, CDR1 is SGHAT and CDR2 is FQNNGV. The CDR3 here is CASSLDAAVTDTQYF. CDR3 DNA: TGTGCCAGCAGCTTAGATGCTGCGGTCACAGATACGCAGTATTTT.

The J gene is TRBJ2-5, the V gene TRBV5-1; 7 bases map to TRBD2. The germline CDR1 and CDR2 sequences are SGHRS and YFSETQ. The V gene end was trimmed by 4 bases and the J gene end by 4 bases; junction bases not matched to a gene: 16. This CDR3 spans 17 amino acids. The CDR3 reads CASSPRLSGGTIETQYF. The CDR3 DNA is TGCGCCAGCAGCCCCCGGTTATCCGGGGGGACGATAGAGACCCAGTACTTC.

CDR3 sequence: CASSLMPWDVNYGYTF. The CDR3 coding sequence is TGTGCCAGCAGCTTGATGCCGTGGGACGTAAACTATGGCTACACCTTC. The rearrangement links TRBV5-6 to TRBJ1-2; maybe TRBD1 (5 bases). Trimming took 1 base from V and 2 from J, leaving 15 bases between them. Germline V lookup: CDR1 SGHDT, CDR2 YYEEEE. The CDR3 totals 16 residues.

Comment on this clonotype: One base away lies a much larger clone, so this may be a sequencing read error. This rearrangement joins TRBV7-8 to TRBJ2-3, with a possible D match to TRBD1 (6 bases). The CDR3 length is 16 residues. Germline-derived CDR1 and CDR2 are SGHVS and FQNEAQ. CDR3 coding DNA: TGTGCCAGCAGCCGTCCCCTTGTCGGGGACACAGATACGCTGTATTTT. As protein: CASSRPLVGDTDTLYF.

This chain joins TRBV20-1 and TRBJ2-3; tentative D call: TRBD2 (7 bases). Germline lookup yields CDR1 DFQATT and CDR2 SNEGSKA (reference sequence). The CDR3 runs to 12 residues. CDR3 residues: CSGGRGLDTQYF. CDR3 DNA: TGCAGCGGGGGGCGGGGATTAGATACGCAGTATTTT.

This clonotype was found once. The chain combines TRBV4-3 with TRBJ2-5; D unresolved. V shed 0 bases and J shed 5 bases, with 7 bases lying between them. CDR1 is LGHNA, CDR2 YSLEER, per germline. The length of the CDR3 is 13 residues. Written as DNA, the CDR3 is TGCGCCAGCAGCCAAGATATCCGGGAGACCCAGTACTTC. This sequence encodes CASSQDIRETQYF.

This chain connects TRBV29-1 to TRBJ2-1; D is unresolved. The CDR3 runs to 11 residues. CDR1 and CDR2 (germline): SQVTM, ANQGSEA. V was trimmed by 5 bases and J by 6 bases, leaving 8 bases between them. CDR3 in amino acids: CSVPRPNEQFF. The DNA for the CDR3 is TGCAGCGTTCCCAGGCCCAATGAGCAGTTCTTC.

This clonotype has at least ten counts. The chain carries TRBV27 and TRBJ2-1, with D hard to call. The CDR3 has 13 amino acids. The germline gives CDR1 MNHEY, CDR2 SMNVEV (reference sequence). V lost 5 bases and J lost 2, with 7 bases in between. This CDR3 is CASSRDTYNEQFF. The CDR3 nucleotides read TGTGCCAGCAGTCGAGACACCTACAATGAGCAGTTCTTC.

The gene calls are TRBV4-1 and TRBJ2-1, with D hard to call. CDR1 is MGHRA and CDR2 is YSYEKL in the germline V gene. The CDR3 length is 17 residues. V lost 0 bases to trimming and J lost 1 base, with 13 bases between them. The CDR3 protein is CASSQDATGPSYNEQFF. In DNA, the CDR3 is TGCGCCAGCAGCCAAGATGCCACGGGTCCTTCCTACAATGAGCAGTTCTTC.

In nucleotides, the CDR3 is TGTGCCAGCAGTGAACTAGTCCATAGCAATCAGCCCCAGCATTTT. Translated: CASSELVHSNQPQHF. The chain recombines TRBV12-3 or TRBV12-4 with TRBJ1-5; unclear D gene. This CDR3 is 15 amino acids long. The V end was cut by 5 bases, the J end by 0 bases, with 11 bases between.

This chain connects TRBV7-8 to TRBJ2-3; D call uncertain. The V and J ends lost 4 bases and 6 bases respectively, with 8 bases between them. CDR1 is SGHVS and CDR2 is FQNEAQ in the germline V gene. The CDR3 is made up of 12 amino acids. The CDR3 spells CASSSQMDTQYF. The CDR3 coding sequence is TGTGCCAGCAGCTCTCAAATGGATACGCAGTATTTT. Based on the CDR3 plus reference TRBV7-8 and TRBJ2-3, the full variable domain is GAGVSQSPRYKVAKRGQDVALRCDPISGHVSLFWYQQALGQGPEFLTYFQNEAQLDKSGLPSDRFFAERPEGSVSTLKIQRTQQEDSAVYLCASSSQMDTQYFGPGTRLTVL.

This clonotype appeared once. This chain connects TRBV20-1 to TRBJ2-7, with 11 bases matching TRBD2. Germline values: CDR1 DFQATT, CDR2 SNEGSKA (reference sequence). This CDR3 region has 14 residues. The V segment lost 3 bases and the J segment 3 bases; nucleotides outside the gene matches: 4. The CDR3 loop reads CSARPGLAVYEQYF. The CDR3 DNA reads as TGCAGTGCTAGGCCGGGACTAGCGGTCTACGAGCAGTACTTC.

The chain combines TRBV12-3 or TRBV12-4 with TRBJ2-5; possibly TRBD1 or TRBD2 for D (6 bases each). CDR3 length equals 15 residues. Deletions cut 5 bases from V and 9 bases from J, with 22 bases between. The CDR3 region is CASSPLTGWWGAQYF. The CDR3 DNA sequence: TGTGCCAGCAGTCCCCTGACAGGCTGGTGGGGGGCCCAGTACTTC.

This clonotype was seen a few times. The V gene is TRBV7-9, the J gene TRBJ2-7; TRBD2 agrees at 9 bases. V shed 4 bases, J shed 2 bases, and the junction held 3 bases outside the gene matches. The germline gives CDR1 SEHNR, CDR2 FQNEAQ (reference sequence). This CDR3 contains 14 residues. CDR3 bases: TGTGCCAGCAGCTCGGGCGGGGGGGCCTACGAGCAGTACTTC. Encoded protein: CASSSGGGAYEQYF.

The V gene is TRBV5-1, the J gene TRBJ2-3; the D call may be TRBD1 or TRBD2 (5 bases each). This CDR3 contains 15 residues. Trimming left V 0 bases short and J 2 bases short, with 10 bases between. The germline gives CDR1 SGHRS, CDR2 YFSETQ. The CDR3 bases are TGCGCCAGCAGCTTGGAAGGGACGGACACAGATACGCAGTATTTT. Its protein is CASSLEGTDTDTQYF.

J is TRBJ2-5 and V is TRBV5-1; D might be TRBD2 (6 bases). CDR3 length: 14 residues. Germline CDR1 reads SGHRS; CDR2 reads YFSETQ. Trimming shortened V by 5 bases and J by 3 bases, and 14 bases separated the two germline ends. This chain's CDR3 is CASRNRDSKETQYF. The CDR3 DNA sequence: TGCGCCAGCAGAAACCGGGACTCCAAAGAGACCCAGTACTTC.

This clonotype was picked up a small number of times. This rearrangement joins TRBV29-1 to TRBJ2-1, with 7 bases lining up with TRBD2. The germline CDR1 and CDR2 sequences are SQVTM and ANQGSEA. The CDR3 has 11 amino acids. V lost 7 bases to trimming and J lost 6 bases; unmatched junction nucleotides: 3. The chain's CDR3 is CSGGEGNEQFF. As DNA, the CDR3 is TGCAGCGGGGGGGAGGGCAATGAGCAGTTCTTC.

The chain joins TRBV7-8 to TRBJ2-7; tentative D call: TRBD1 (5 bases). The CDR3 covers 17 residues. CDR1 and CDR2 (germline): SGHVS, FQNEAQ. V was trimmed by 4 bases and J by 0 bases, leaving 19 bases between them. CDR3 sequence reads: CASSSAPQGPYSYEQYF. The CDR3, as DNA: TGTGCCAGCAGCTCCGCCCCCCAGGGTCCTTACTCCTACGAGCAGTACTTC.

This clonotype has a handful of counts. The chain joins TRBV18 to TRBJ2-7, with no clear D. Germline V gene lookup returns CDR1 KGHSH and CDR2 LQKENI. V dropped 2 bases and J dropped 5 bases, with 7 bases sitting between them. The CDR3 has 12 amino acids. The CDR3 loop reads CASSPRIHEQYF. CDR3 coding DNA: TGTGCCAGCTCACCAAGGATCCACGAGCAGTACTTC.

This clonotype was counted a few times. This chain links TRBV27 with TRBJ1-1; D is uncertain. The CDR3 is 15 residues long. V was trimmed by 6 bases and J by 0 bases, leaving 14 bases between them. The germline V gene encodes CDR1 MNHEY and CDR2 SMNVEV (reference sequence). CDR3 in amino acids: CASSRLTGMNTEAFF. The CDR3 DNA reads TGTGCCAGCAGCCGCCTAACTGGGATGAACACTGAAGCTTTCTTT.